What follows are 32 T cell receptor beta chains derived from one specimen sequenced in a study of OX40 agonist ivuxolimab in advanced cancers. Data came from immunoSEQ multiplex PCR; TCRdb stores just in-frame clones and leaves some out. The sample carries about 95,000 clones, around 85% recorded once. The sample here was CD4+ or CD8+ T cells sorted from blood, taken in a trial of the OX40 agonist ivuxolimab. The receptor source for this set is an adult with an advanced solid tumor such as melanoma, head and neck, liver or kidney cancer.

The chain has TRBV7-2 and TRBJ2-7; 12 positions match TRBD2. CDR1 is SGHTA and CDR2 is FQGNSA in the germline V gene. J was trimmed by 3 bases and V by 6 bases; bases with no gene match: 9. This CDR3 has 16 residues. The chain's CDR3 is CASSSYGLAGLYEQYF. Here the CDR3 DNA reads TGTGCCAGCAGTTCCTACGGACTAGCGGGACTCTACGAGCAGTACTTC.

The chain combines TRBV6-1 with TRBJ1-2; a weak D match, TRBD1 (6 bases). The CDR3 is 13 residues long. Trimming took off 6 bases at V and 5 bases at J, with 13 bases between the two ends. Germline CDR1 is MNHNS and CDR2 is SASEGT. The CDR3 protein is CASSWDTRYGYTF. The CDR3 DNA follows: TGTGCCAGCAGCTGGGACACAAGATATGGCTACACCTTC.

This chain joins TRBV6-1 and TRBJ2-7; D gene unclear. CDR1 is MNHNS and CDR2 is SASEGT in the germline V gene. Trimming cost V 4 bases and J 4 bases, with 14 bases left between them. The CDR3 totals 14 residues. For the CDR3, the DNA is TGTGCCAGCAGTGTTCGTCTGTACTCTTACGAGCAGTACTTC. Its translation is CASSVRLYSYEQYF.

The V call is TRBV6-1, the J call TRBJ2-3; 10 nucleotides line up with TRBD1. The V gene's germline CDR1 is MNHNS and CDR2 SASEGT. This CDR3 has 14 amino acids. J gave up 3 bases and V 7 bases, and 4 bases lay outside the gene matches. In DNA form, the CDR3 reads TGTGCCAGCATTAGGGACAGGGGTACAGATACGCAGTATTTT. Translating gives CASIRDRGTDTQYF.

The V gene is TRBV4-3, the J gene TRBJ2-7; 11 bases align to TRBD2. Germline V lookup: CDR1 LGHNA, CDR2 YSLEER. V shed 0 bases and J 5 bases; nucleotides not matched to a gene: 6. The CDR3 length is 16 residues. This CDR3 is CASSQDTSGRVDEQYF. For the CDR3, the DNA is TGCGCCAGCAGCCAAGATACTAGCGGGAGAGTCGACGAGCAGTACTTC.

This clone was detected once. CDR3 DNA: TGTGCCAGCAGCTCTGGGGTTAACAGCGGGAGCTCCTACGAGCAGTACTTC. This codes for CASSSGVNSGSSYEQYF. The J gene is TRBJ2-5, the V gene TRBV7-8; TRBD2 matches at 8 bases. The end of the DNA is better explained by TRBJ2-7, so the J call may be wrong. Per the germline V gene, CDR1 is SGHVS and CDR2 is FQNEAQ. The CDR3 extends over 17 amino acids.

The chain carries TRBV11-2 and TRBJ2-2; 8 bases match TRBD1. The CDR3 runs to 15 residues. Unmatched junction bases numbered 7, after V lost 5 bases and J lost 5 bases. In germline, CDR1 is SGHAT, CDR2 FQNNGV. CDR3 residues: CASSPRQGRTGELFF. The DNA of the CDR3 is TGTGCCAGCAGCCCTAGACAGGGGCGAACCGGGGAGCTGTTTTTT.

The chain uses TRBV2 and TRBJ1-6, with 7 nucleotides matching TRBD1. CDR3 size: 16 residues. V lost 3 bases, J lost 7 bases, and 9 bases stayed unmatched. The germline CDR1 and CDR2 sequences are SNHLY and FYNNEI. CDR3 bases: TGTGCCAGCAGTGACATGGACAGGTTGTTGAATTCACCCCTCCACTTT. Protein sequence: CASSDMDRLLNSPLHF.

The chain combines TRBV5-1 with TRBJ2-1; 8 bases map to TRBD2. Germline-derived CDR1 and CDR2 are SGHRS and YFSETQ. With 1 base clipped from V and 4 bases from J, the junction kept 4 bases outside the gene matches. This CDR3 comprises 15 residues. CDR3 in DNA: TGCGCCAGCAGCTTGATGACTAGCGAGTACAATGAGCAGTTCTTC. Encoded protein: CASSLMTSEYNEQFF.

This clone was counted between two and nine times. The chain uses TRBV7-3 and TRBJ2-7; D uncertain. V was clipped by 6 bases and J by 6 bases, with 15 bases between them. The germline CDR1 and CDR2 sequences are SGHTA and FQGTGA. This CDR3 is 13 amino acids long. The CDR3 is CASSPDPSAEQYF. The CDR3 region has the DNA TGTGCCAGCAGTCCGGACCCCTCGGCCGAGCAGTACTTC.

This clone was seen once. V gene TRBV5-6 combines with J gene TRBJ2-7; D gene ambiguous. The germline V and J ends were trimmed by 2 bases and 4 bases, with 7 bases remaining between them. Germline V lookup: CDR1 SGHDT, CDR2 YYEEEE. This CDR3 has 12 amino acids. The CDR3 nucleotides are TGTGCCAGCAGCTTTGCGAGTTACGAGCAGTACTTC. It yields the protein CASSFASYEQYF. Together with reference TRBV5-6 and TRBJ2-7, the CDR3 gives the full variable domain: DAGVTQSPTHLIKTRGQQVTLRCSPKSGHDTVSWYQQALGQGPQFIFQYYEEEERQRGNFPDRFSGHQFPNYSSELNVNALLLGDSALYLCASSFASYEQYFGPGTRLTVT.

The J gene is TRBJ2-5, the V gene TRBV9, with D perhaps matching TRBD2 (6 bases). CDR1 and CDR2 from the germline V gene are SGDLS and YYNGEE. Trimming left V 5 bases short and J 5 bases short, with 19 bases between. The CDR3 extends over 15 amino acids. CDR3 protein: CASSPSAGPQETQYF. The CDR3, as DNA: TGTGCCAGCAGTCCCTCGGCGGGGCCCCAGGAGACCCAGTACTTC.

V gene TRBV5-1 combines with J gene TRBJ1-4, with a possible D match to TRBD1 (5 bases). Between the trimmed V and J ends, which lost 4 bases and 0 bases, there was a span of 10 bases. Germline V gene sequence: CDR1 SGHRS, CDR2 YFSETQ. This CDR3 has 15 amino acids. This chain's CDR3 is CASSGAGATNEKLFF. In nucleotides, the CDR3 is TGCGCCAGCAGCGGCGCGGGGGCAACTAATGAAAAACTGTTTTTT.

The chain carries TRBV25-1 and TRBJ1-6, with D maybe TRBD1 (6 bases). The CDR3 is 13 residues long. The germline V gene has CDR1 MGHDK and CDR2 SYGVNS. Trimming pared 8 bases from V and 13 bases from J, leaving 18 bases between. Written as DNA, the CDR3 is TGTGCCAGCTCGTTAAGGGGGGGGAGCCCCCTCCACTTT. Residues: CASSLRGGSPLHF.

The rearrangement joins TRBV10-3 to TRBJ2-7; possible D gene TRBD1, 6 bases. This CDR3 is built from 15 residues. Germline lookup yields CDR1 ENHRY and CDR2 SYGVKD. The ends were cut back, 1 base at V and 1 base at J, with 11 bases in the middle. The CDR3 region is CAISEFRDTSYEQYF. In DNA form, the CDR3 reads TGTGCCATCAGTGAGTTCCGGGACACGTCCTACGAGCAGTACTTC.

V gene TRBV5-6 combines with J gene TRBJ2-7, with D uncertain. Germline assignment: CDR1 SGHDT and CDR2 YYEEEE. The CDR3 extends over 13 amino acids. V was clipped by 1 base and J by 5 bases, with 10 bases between them. CDR3: CASSLLQQNEQYF. CDR3 bases: TGTGCCAGCAGCTTGCTCCAGCAAAACGAGCAGTACTTC.

The chain links TRBV19 to TRBJ1-1; D unresolved. CDR3 length equals 12 residues. The V gene lost 1 base and the J gene lost 9 bases, with 9 bases spanning the gap. From germline, CDR1 is LNHDA and CDR2 SQIVND (reference sequence). The CDR3 DNA sequence: TGTGCCAGTAGTATAGGAGCGACTCAAGCTTTCTTT. Residues: CASSIGATQAFF.

This chain links TRBV11-3 with TRBJ2-3; 8 bases fit TRBD2. The germline CDR1 and CDR2 sequences are SGHNT and YENEEA. The trim removed 5 bases at V and 4 bases at J, leaving 14 bases unmatched. This CDR3 is 17 amino acids long. For the CDR3, the DNA is TGTGCCAGCAGCCGAATGGTGGGGTCGGGAGGGCCAGATACGCAGTATTTT. The encoded protein is CASSRMVGSGGPDTQYF.

This clone was observed a few times. This chain joins TRBV2 and TRBJ2-3; maybe TRBD2 (5 bases). The germline gives CDR1 SNHLY, CDR2 FYNNEI. V lost 1 base and J 6 bases, leaving 11 bases between the germline ends. The CDR3 is made up of 14 amino acids. CDR3: CASSEDKGGDTQYF. The CDR3 DNA reads as TGTGCCAGCAGTGAAGATAAGGGCGGGGATACGCAGTATTTT.

This clone occurred once. V and J are TRBV28 and TRBJ2-1; D remains unclear. Trimming pared 5 bases from V and 9 bases from J, leaving 11 bases between. Germline-derived CDR1 and CDR2 are MDHEN and SYDVKM. CDR3 length: 12 amino acids. The CDR3 DNA reads TGTGCCAGCAGTCCCCGACTTCGTGAGCAGTTCTTC. Amino acid sequence: CASSPRLREQFF.

CDR3 loop: CASSSQGLNTGELFF. DNA of the CDR3: TGCGCCAGCAGCTCCCAGGGACTGAACACCGGGGAGCTGTTTTTT. V gene TRBV5-1 combines with J gene TRBJ2-2; D may be TRBD2 (6 bases). Trimming left V 3 bases short and J 1 base short, with 10 bases between. CDR1 and CDR2 from the germline V gene are SGHRS and YFSETQ. There are 15 residues in the CDR3.

For the CDR3, the DNA is TGTGCCAGCAGTGACCCCGGGACAGGGGGCCCCACGCTCACAGATACGCAGTATTTT. Its translation is CASSDPGTGGPTLTDTQYF. This sequence joins TRBV2 and TRBJ2-3; TRBD1 agrees at 12 bases. Unmatched junction bases numbered 12, after V lost 3 bases and J lost 2 bases. The CDR3 is made up of 19 amino acids. Germline CDR1 is SNHLY and CDR2 is FYNNEI.

This clone has a handful of counts. The chain links TRBV7-2 to TRBJ1-2; a possible D gene is TRBD1 (5 bases). The CDR3 contains 14 residues. Germline V CDR1 and CDR2: SGHTA, FQGNSA. Trimming removed 7 bases from V and 4 bases from J, with 16 bases in between. CDR3 nucleotide sequence: TGTGCCAGCAACACTAATACAGGATTCTATGGCTACACCTTC. This encodes CASNTNTGFYGYTF.

The V call is TRBV14, the J call TRBJ2-7; D may be TRBD2 (6 bases). The CDR3 is 15 amino acids. The V end was cut by 2 bases, the J end by 1 base, with 12 bases between. In germline, CDR1 is SGHDN, CDR2 FVKESK. CDR3 DNA sequence: TGTGCCAGCAGCCAAAACACAGGAGGGTCCTACGAGCAGTACTTC. Encoded protein: CASSQNTGGSYEQYF.

The V gene is TRBV19, the J gene TRBJ1-5, with D tentatively TRBD1 (5 bases). Trimming took off 5 bases at V and 5 bases at J, with 16 bases between the two ends. The CDR3 is made up of 15 amino acids. CDR1 is LNHDA and CDR2 is SQIVND in the germline V gene (reference sequence). CDR3: CASSPNPGADQPQHF. As DNA, the CDR3 is TGTGCCAGTAGTCCAAACCCCGGGGCCGATCAGCCCCAGCATTTT.

The chain combines TRBV9 with TRBJ2-5, with a weak D call TRBD1 (7 bases). Germline CDR1 reads SGDLS; CDR2 reads YYNGEE. V dropped 3 bases and J dropped 3 bases, with 21 bases sitting between them. This CDR3 spans 17 amino acids. CDR3 nucleotide sequence: TGTGCCAGCAGCGCAATCCACGGCGCGGGACAGAAAGAGACCCAGTACTTC. It codes for CASSAIHGAGQKETQYF.

J is TRBJ2-5 and V is TRBV11-1; the match to TRBD2 covers 11 bases. The CDR3 consists of 15 residues. CDR1 is SGHAT and CDR2 is FQDESV in the germline V gene (reference sequence). The V gene end was trimmed by 3 bases and the J gene end by 1 base; junction bases not matched to a gene: 1. For the CDR3, the DNA is TGTGCCAGCAGCTTGACTAGCGGGGCCCAAGAGACCCAGTACTTC. Protein sequence: CASSLTSGAQETQYF.

The chain carries TRBV7-8 and TRBJ2-5; the D is unclear. Germline lookup yields CDR1 SGHVS and CDR2 FQNEAQ. Trimming removed 5 bases from V and 5 bases from J, with 21 bases in between. CDR3 length: 16 residues. The CDR3 here is CASSPIYMDAGETQYF. In nucleotides, the CDR3 is TGTGCCAGCAGCCCCATTTATATGGACGCTGGGGAGACCCAGTACTTC.

This sequence joins TRBV29-1 and TRBJ2-2; TRBD1 or TRBD2 may be the D gene (6 bases each). V dropped 5 bases and J dropped 7 bases, with 11 bases sitting between them. Per the germline V gene, CDR1 is SQVTM and CDR2 is ANQGSEA. CDR3 length equals 12 residues. CDR3 sequence reads: CSVWGADGELFF. DNA of the CDR3: TGCAGCGTTTGGGGGGCTGACGGGGAGCTGTTTTTT.

The J gene is TRBJ2-1, the V gene TRBV19; the match to TRBD2 covers 11 bases. Trimming took 5 bases from V and 0 from J; bases not matched to a gene: 9. CDR3 length: 18 residues. Germline values: CDR1 LNHDA, CDR2 SQIVND (reference sequence). Here the CDR3 reads CASSAHTGLAGSYNEQFF. CDR3 DNA sequence: TGTGCCAGTAGTGCACACACCGGACTAGCGGGCTCCTACAATGAGCAGTTCTTC.

V gene TRBV5-5 combines with J gene TRBJ2-2; D unclear. The CDR3 covers 14 residues. Germline V gene sequence: CDR1 SGHKS, CDR2 YYEKEE (reference sequence). Trimming took off 0 bases at V and 6 bases at J, with 9 bases between the two ends. The CDR3 loop is CASSLGPLAGELFF. CDR3 nucleotide sequence: TGTGCCAGCAGCTTGGGGCCTCTGGCCGGGGAGCTGTTTTTT.

The chain links TRBV11-2 to TRBJ1-6; 7 positions agree with TRBD1. Germline V gene data show CDR1 as SGHAT and CDR2 as FQNNGV. This CDR3 has 14 residues. J was trimmed by 6 bases and V by 5 bases; bases with no gene match: 4. The CDR3 spells CASSERDSNSPLHF. Here the CDR3 DNA reads TGTGCCAGCAGCGAACGGGACAGTAATTCACCCCTCCACTTT.